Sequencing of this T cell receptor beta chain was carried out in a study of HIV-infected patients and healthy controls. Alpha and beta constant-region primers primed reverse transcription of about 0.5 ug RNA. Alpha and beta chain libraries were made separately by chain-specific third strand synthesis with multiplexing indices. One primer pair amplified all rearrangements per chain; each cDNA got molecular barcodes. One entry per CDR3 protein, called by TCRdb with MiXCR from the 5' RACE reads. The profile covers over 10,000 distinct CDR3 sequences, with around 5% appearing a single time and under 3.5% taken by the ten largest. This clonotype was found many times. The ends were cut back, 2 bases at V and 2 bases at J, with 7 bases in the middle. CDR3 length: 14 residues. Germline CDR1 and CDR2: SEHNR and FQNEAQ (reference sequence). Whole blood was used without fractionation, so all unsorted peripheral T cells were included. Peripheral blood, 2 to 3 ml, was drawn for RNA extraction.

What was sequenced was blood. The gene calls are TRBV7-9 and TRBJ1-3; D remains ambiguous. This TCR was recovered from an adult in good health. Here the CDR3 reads CASSLSVTGNTIYF. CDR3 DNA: TGTGCCAGCAGCTTATCCGTTACTGGAAACACCATATATTTT.